The following is a T cell receptor (beta chain) sequence with its context. Its antigen is unidentified. This entry belongs to a study of post-analysis software for immune sequencing data. Researchers reported that TCR beta cDNA libraries carried unique molecular identifiers. Using its own MiXCR run on the PCR reads, TCRdb lists one record per CDR3 protein. The sample carries roughly 540,000 distinct CDR3 sequences, about a third recorded once. V was pared by 7 bases and J by 1 base, with 6 bases of the junction left unmatched. The CDR3 is made up of 15 amino acids. Germline V gene sequence: CDR1 DFQATT, CDR2 SNEGSKA (reference sequence). General study findings and limits: Patients showed TRBV5-6, TRBV5-1 and TRBV20-1 among five TRBV segments more frequent than in controls.

Sequencing used blood. This sequence was found in a girl between 2 and 17 years old with multiple sclerosis. This sequence joins TRBV20-1 and TRBJ2-5, with 13 bases lining up with TRBD2. The DNA for the CDR3 is TGCAGTGTTTTACTAGCGGGGGGGATCCAAGAGACCCAGTACTTC. This sequence encodes CSVLLAGGIQETQYF.